This is a list of T cell receptor beta chains from one sample in a study of OX40 agonist ivuxolimab in advanced cancers. The table came from immunoSEQ multiplex PCR; TCRdb's copy has only in-frame clones and leaves some out. The table has around 19,000 clones, more than 75% seen once. Sequencing was performed on CD4+ or CD8+ T cells sorted from blood, taken in a trial of the OX40 agonist ivuxolimab. The receptors shown here come from an adult with an advanced solid tumor such as melanoma, head and neck, liver or kidney cancer. The CDR3 runs from the conserved cysteine through the conserved F or W. A D gene is named only where the DNA matches it firmly. The size entry is marked missing in some rows and otherwise reads once, few, many or a size class.

cdr3_aa	cdr3_nt	v_call	j_call	d_call	clone_size
CALRQGQGAIEQYF	TGTGCGCTGCGCCAGGGACAGGGGGCGATCGAGCAGTACTTC	TRBV6-1	TRBJ2-7	TRBD1	-
CASSEARRGGEQFF	TGTGCCAGCAGTGAAGCAAGGAGGGGGGGTGAGCAGTTCTTC	TRBV6-1	TRBJ2-1	-	once
CASRRGGAVGELFF	TGTGCCAGCAGGCGCGGGGGGGCCGTCGGGGAGCTGTTTTTT	TRBV25-1	TRBJ2-2	TRBD2	-
CASSIDPGSSYEQYF	TGTGCCAGTAGTATAGATCCAGGCAGCTCCTACGAGCAGTACTTC	TRBV19	TRBJ2-7	-	few
CASSPRDRVLHEQYF	TGTGCCAGCAGTCCGCGGGACAGGGTCCTGCACGAGCAGTACTTC	TRBV27	TRBJ2-7	TRBD1	-
CASSSAAGIQETQYF	TGTGCCAGCAGCTCCGCCGCGGGGATCCAAGAGACCCAGTACTTC	TRBV7-2	TRBJ2-5	-	-
CASKEGAGETQYF	TGTGCCAGTAAGGAGGGGGCTGGAGAGACCCAGTACTTC	TRBV19	TRBJ2-5	-	-
CASSSGGAGNTIYF	TGCGCCAGCAGCTCAGGGGGCGCGGGAAACACCATATATTTT	TRBV5-1	TRBJ1-3	TRBD1	once
CASSEALQGEKLFF	TGTGCCAGCAGTGAAGCCTTACAGGGGGAAAAACTGTTTTTT	TRBV6-1	TRBJ1-4	TRBD1	-
CASRQLGRGDTF	TGTGCCAGCAGACAATTGGGGAGGGGCGACACCTTC	TRBV21-1	TRBJ1-2	-	-
CASSEGGGQETQYF	TGTGCCAGCAGTGAAGGTGGGGGCCAAGAGACCCAGTACTTC	TRBV6-1	TRBJ2-5	-	-
CASRPLTVNNQPQHF	TGTGCCAGCAGACCCCTGACTGTGAACAATCAGCCCCAGCATTTT	TRBV28	TRBJ1-5	-	-
CASSSGTDTQYF	TGTGCCAGCAGCTCAGGCACAGATACGCAGTATTTT	TRBV11-2	TRBJ2-3	-	-
CASSDSTTGELFF	TGTGCCAGCAGTGACTCGACCACCGGGGAGCTGTTTTTT	TRBV6-4	TRBJ2-2	-	-
CATSSGGQGNTEAFF	TGTGCCACCAGCAGCGGGGGACAAGGGAACACTGAAGCTTTCTTT	TRBV15	TRBJ1-1	-	-
CASSSVYEQYF	TGTGCCAGCAGTTCCGTCTACGAGCAGTACTTC	TRBV6-5	TRBJ2-7	-	few
CASSDTGATTDTQYF	TGTGCCAGCAGTGATACGGGGGCGACCACAGATACGCAGTATTTT	TRBV6-4	TRBJ2-3	-	-
CASSYGGGMWSYEQYF	TGTGCCAGCAGCTATGGAGGGGGGATGTGGTCCTACGAGCAGTACTTC	TRBV5-5	TRBJ2-7	-	few
CASSPGQIFDEQYF	TGTGCCAGCAGCCCGGGACAGATCTTCGACGAGCAGTACTTC	TRBV7-2	TRBJ2-7	TRBD1	-
CASRAPPRTDTQYF	TGTGCCAGCAGAGCCCCGCCCCGCACAGATACGCAGTATTTT	TRBV6-6	TRBJ2-3	-	-
CASSDYNGFAEAFF	TGTGCCAGTAGTGACTACAACGGGTTCGCTGAAGCTTTCTTT	TRBV19	TRBJ1-1	-	-
CASRADQETQYF	TGTGCCAGCAGGGCAGACCAAGAGACCCAGTACTTC	TRBV7-2	TRBJ2-5	-	-